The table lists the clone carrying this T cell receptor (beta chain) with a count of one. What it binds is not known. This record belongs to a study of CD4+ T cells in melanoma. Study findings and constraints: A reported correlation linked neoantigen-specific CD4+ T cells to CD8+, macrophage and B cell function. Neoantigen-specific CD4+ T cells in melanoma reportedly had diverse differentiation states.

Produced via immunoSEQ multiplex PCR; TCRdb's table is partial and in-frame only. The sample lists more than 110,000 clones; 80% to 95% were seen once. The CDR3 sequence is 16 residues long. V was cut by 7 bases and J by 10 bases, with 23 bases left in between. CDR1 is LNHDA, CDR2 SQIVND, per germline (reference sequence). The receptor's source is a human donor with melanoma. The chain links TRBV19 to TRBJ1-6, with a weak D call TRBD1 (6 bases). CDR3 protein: CASTTSGGAEGSPLHF. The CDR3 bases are TGTGCCAGTACCACATCCGGGGGGGCCGAAGGATCACCCCTCCACTTT.